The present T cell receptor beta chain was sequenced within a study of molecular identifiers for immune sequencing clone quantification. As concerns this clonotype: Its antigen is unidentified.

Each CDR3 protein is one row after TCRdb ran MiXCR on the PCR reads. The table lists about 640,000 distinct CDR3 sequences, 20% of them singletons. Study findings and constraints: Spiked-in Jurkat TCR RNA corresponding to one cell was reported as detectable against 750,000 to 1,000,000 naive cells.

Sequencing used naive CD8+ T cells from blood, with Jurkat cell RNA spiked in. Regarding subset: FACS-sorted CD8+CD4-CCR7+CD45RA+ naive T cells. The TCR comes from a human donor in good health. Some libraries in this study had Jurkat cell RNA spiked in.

The CDR3 DNA is TGTGCCAGCAGGCGGGAGCTTGTCACAGATACGCAGTATTTT. Amino acids: CASRRELVTDTQYF. The V call is TRBV27, the J call TRBJ2-3; TRBD2 agrees at 7 bases. This CDR3 is 14 amino acids long. Germline CDR1 reads MNHEY; CDR2 reads SMNVEV (reference sequence). The J segment lost 2 bases and the V segment lost 6 bases, leaving 5 bases of the junction unmatched.